These T cell receptor beta chains were read from a single sample in a study of patients and donors after allogeneic stem cell transplantation. TCRdb re-analysed the RT-PCR reads in MiXCR, keeping a single row per CDR3 protein. Altogether some 960,000 distinct CDR3 sequences are present, 15% to 20% being singletons, with the ten largest covering roughly 6.4%. Sample: blood, either unsorted or a sorted T cell fraction (not recorded which). The receptors stem from a human donor who was either an allogeneic HSCT recipient or a stem cell or donor lymphocyte infusion donor (not recorded which). It is not recorded whose cells these are; they may come from a transplant donor. Both conserved end residues are part of each CDR3. The D gene is left open where the match is weak. Not every row has a clone size; where given, it reads once, few, many or a size class.

NA	NA	TRBV28	TRBJ1-5	CASSLGWGDQPQHF	TGTGCCAGCAGTTTGGGTTGGGGTGATCAGCCCCAGCATTTT
NA	NA	TRBV7-9	TRBJ2-7	CASSSRTVEQYF	TGTGCCAGCAGCTCCAGGACAGTAGAGCAGTACTTC
TRBD1	NA	TRBV10-3	TRBJ2-3	CAISGTGESDTQYF	TGTGCCATCAGTGGGACAGGGGAATCAGATACGCAGTATTTT
TRBD2	NA	TRBV9	TRBJ2-4	CASSIAGGVKNIQYF	TGTGCCAGCAGCATAGCGGGAGGGGTCAAAAACATTCAGTACTTC
NA	once	TRBV2	TRBJ1-2	CASTKEFGYTF	TGTGCCAGCACCAAAGAGTTTGGCTACACCTTC
TRBD1	few	TRBV4-2	TRBJ1-2	CASTLTRGRDGYTF	TGTGCCAGCACCCTAACCAGGGGGCGTGATGGCTACACCTTC
TRBD2	few	TRBV11-2	TRBJ2-2	CASSFQSGRRTGELFF	TGTGCCAGCAGCTTTCAAAGCGGGAGACGCACCGGGGAGCTGTTTTTT
NA	NA	TRBV20-1	TRBJ1-1	CSAPKQLNTEAFF	TGCAGTGCACCGAAACAACTGAACACTGAAGCTTTCTTT
NA	many	TRBV5-1	TRBJ2-1	CASSIGSSEQFF	TGCGCCAGCAGCATAGGGAGTAGTGAGCAGTTCTTC
NA	NA	TRBV20-1	TRBJ2-7	CSARTALSGDEQYF	TGCAGTGCTAGGACAGCCCTCAGCGGAGACGAGCAGTACTTC
NA	NA	TRBV20-1	TRBJ1-2	CSARDFGENRILPGYTF	TGCAGTGCTAGAGATTTTGGGGAGAACAGGATTCTGCCTGGCTACACCTTC
NA	few	TRBV7-8	TRBJ2-2	CAEARENTGELFF	TGTGCCGAAGCACGGGAGAACACCGGGGAGCTGTTTTTT
NA	NA	TRBV12-3/TRBV12-4	TRBJ2-3	CASSGGGWATSTDTQYF	TGTGCCAGCAGCGGGGGAGGTTGGGCGACGTCGACAGATACGCAGTATTTT
NA	few	TRBV2	TRBJ1-3	CARERASGNTIYF	TGTGCCAGGGAGCGGGCCTCTGGAAACACCATATATTTT
TRBD1	few	TRBV6-1	TRBJ2-3	CASKQGALIVGDTQYF	TGTGCCAGCAAGCAGGGGGCGCTTATAGTAGGAGATACGCAGTATTTT
NA	NA	TRBV5-5	TRBJ2-4	CASSFSGLGAKNIQYF	TGTGCCAGCAGCTTTTCTGGATTGGGAGCCAAAAACATTCAGTACTTC
NA	NA	TRBV20-1	TRBJ2-3	CSARGSLPGGTDTQYF	TGCAGTGCTAGAGGATCCTTACCGGGGGGCACAGATACGCAGTATTTT
NA	few	TRBV12-3/TRBV12-4	TRBJ1-5	CASSLGRVSNQPQHF	TGTGCCAGCAGTTTAGGTAGGGTTAGCAATCAGCCCCAGCATTTT
TRBD2	few	TRBV6-2/TRBV6-3	TRBJ2-1	CASNRPLAGGPNEQFF	TGTGCCAGCAACCGCCCACTAGCGGGGGGGCCCAATGAGCAGTTCTTC
NA	many	TRBV5-1	TRBJ2-2	CASSLDFGTGELFF	TGCGCCAGCAGCTTGGATTTCGGGACCGGGGAGCTGTTTTTT
TRBD2	NA	TRBV25-1	TRBJ2-3	CASSEIGLAGSTDTQYF	TGTGCCAGCAGCGAGATCGGACTAGCGGGGTCTACAGATACGCAGTATTTT
NA	few	TRBV6-2/TRBV6-3	TRBJ2-7	CASSRQHEQYF	TGTGCCAGCAGTCGACAGCACGAGCAGTACTTC